A few counts support the clone carrying this T cell receptor beta chain. Antigen specificity is unknown. The sample comes from a study of T cell repertoires in cytomegalovirus infection. Study in general: CMV infection plus the matching HLA type was flagged by public TCR beta signatures.

TCRdb ran MiXCR on the reads and lists one entry per CDR3 protein. The data hold hundreds of thousands of distinct CDR3 sequences, with around 24% observed a single time. General study findings and limits: Predominance within the ex vivo response was attributable to HLA-C-restricted CMV-specific TCR beta clonotypes.

CDR3 length: 14 amino acids. Trimming took 4 bases from V and 2 from J, leaving 12 bases between them. Germline-derived CDR1 and CDR2 are SGHRS and YFSETQ. The rearrangement links TRBV5-1 to TRBJ1-2; a weak D match, TRBD1 (6 bases). This receptor was identified in a human donor in good health (CMV status not recorded). Some clones in this sample may be carry-over from other donors' samples. Sequencing was carried out using CD8+ T cells from PBMCs. CDR3 in amino acids: CASSLWDKNYGYTF. As DNA, the CDR3 is TGCGCCAGCAGCCTTTGGGACAAGAACTATGGCTACACCTTC. The complete variable domain, with remaining parts taken from reference TRBV5-1 and TRBJ1-2, reads KAGVTQTPRYLIKTRGQQVTLSCSPISGHRSVSWYQQTPGQGLQFLFEYFSETQRNKGNFPGRFSGRQFSNSRSEMNVSTLELGDSALYLCASSLWDKNYGYTFGSGTRLTVV.